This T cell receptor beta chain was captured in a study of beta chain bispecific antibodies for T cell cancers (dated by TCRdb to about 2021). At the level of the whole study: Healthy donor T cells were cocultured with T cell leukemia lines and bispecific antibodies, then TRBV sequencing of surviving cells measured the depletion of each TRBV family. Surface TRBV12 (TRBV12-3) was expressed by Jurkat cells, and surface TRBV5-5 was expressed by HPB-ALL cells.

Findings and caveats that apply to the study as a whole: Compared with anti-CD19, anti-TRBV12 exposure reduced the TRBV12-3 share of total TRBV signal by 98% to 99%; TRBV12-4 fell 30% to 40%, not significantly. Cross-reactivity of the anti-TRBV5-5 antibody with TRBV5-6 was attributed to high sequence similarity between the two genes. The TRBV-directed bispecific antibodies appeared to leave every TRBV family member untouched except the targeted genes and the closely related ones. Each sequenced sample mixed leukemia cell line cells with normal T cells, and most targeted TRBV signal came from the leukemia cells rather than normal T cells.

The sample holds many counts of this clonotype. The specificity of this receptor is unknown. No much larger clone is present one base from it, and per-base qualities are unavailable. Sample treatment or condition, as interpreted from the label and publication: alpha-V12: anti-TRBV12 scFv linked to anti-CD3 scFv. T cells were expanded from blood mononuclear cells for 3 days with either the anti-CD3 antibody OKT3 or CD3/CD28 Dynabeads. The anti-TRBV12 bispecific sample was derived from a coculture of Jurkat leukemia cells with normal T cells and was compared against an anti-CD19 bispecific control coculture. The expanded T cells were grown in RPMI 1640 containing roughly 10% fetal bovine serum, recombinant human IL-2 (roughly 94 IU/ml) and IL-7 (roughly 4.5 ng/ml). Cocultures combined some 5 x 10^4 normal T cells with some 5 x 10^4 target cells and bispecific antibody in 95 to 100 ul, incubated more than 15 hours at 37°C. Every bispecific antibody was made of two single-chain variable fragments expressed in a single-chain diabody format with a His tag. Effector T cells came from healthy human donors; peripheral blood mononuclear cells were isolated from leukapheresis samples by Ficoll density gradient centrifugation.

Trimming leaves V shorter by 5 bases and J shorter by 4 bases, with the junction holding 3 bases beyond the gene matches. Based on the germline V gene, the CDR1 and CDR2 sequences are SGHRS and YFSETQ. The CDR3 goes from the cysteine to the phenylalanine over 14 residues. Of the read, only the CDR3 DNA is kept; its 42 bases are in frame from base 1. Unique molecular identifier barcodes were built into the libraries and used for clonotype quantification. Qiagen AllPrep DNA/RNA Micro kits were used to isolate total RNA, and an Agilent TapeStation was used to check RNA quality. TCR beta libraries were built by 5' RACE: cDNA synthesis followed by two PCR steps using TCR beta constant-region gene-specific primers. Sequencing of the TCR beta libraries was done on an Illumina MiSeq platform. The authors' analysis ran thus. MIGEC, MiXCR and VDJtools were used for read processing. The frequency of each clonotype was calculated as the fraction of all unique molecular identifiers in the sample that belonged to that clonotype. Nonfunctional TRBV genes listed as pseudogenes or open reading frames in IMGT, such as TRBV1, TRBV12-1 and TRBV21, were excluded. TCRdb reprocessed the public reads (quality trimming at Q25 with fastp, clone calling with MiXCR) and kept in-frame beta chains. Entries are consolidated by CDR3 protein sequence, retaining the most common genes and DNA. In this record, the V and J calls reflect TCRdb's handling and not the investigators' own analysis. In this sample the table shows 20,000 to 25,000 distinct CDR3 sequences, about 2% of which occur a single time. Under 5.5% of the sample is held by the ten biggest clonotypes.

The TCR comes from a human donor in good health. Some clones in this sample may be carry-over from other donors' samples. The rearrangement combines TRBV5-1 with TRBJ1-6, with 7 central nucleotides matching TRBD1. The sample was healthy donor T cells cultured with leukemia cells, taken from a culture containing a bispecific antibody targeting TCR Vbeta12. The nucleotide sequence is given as TGCGCCAGCAGACGGGACAGTTATAATTCACCCCTCCACTTT. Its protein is CASRRDSYNSPLHF.